The 8 T cell receptor beta chains given below trace back to one sample, sequenced in a study of cytomegalovirus exposure and HLA in healthy donors. It was with 60 Vbeta and 13 Jbeta primers that the PCR ran. Clones were sequenced by immunoSEQ multiplex PCR, and TCRdb holds only the in-frame ones, with some missing. The sample has 110,000 or so clones, approximately 80% seen once. The sample consisted of PBMCs. Receptors originate from a woman aged 25 to 39 in good health and CMV-seropositive.

This clone was seen a few times. DNA for the CDR3: TGTGCCAGCAGCTTCTTCGGCGGCCAACTGTTTTTT. Translated: CASSFFGGQLFF. The chain links TRBV5-6 to TRBJ1-4; no firm D call. In germline, CDR1 is SGHDT, CDR2 YYEEEE. V was clipped by 2 bases and J by 12 bases, with 11 bases between them. This CDR3 spans 12 amino acids.

There are a few counts of this clone. The chain recombines TRBV5-1 with TRBJ1-1, with D hard to call. Germline loops: CDR1 SGHRS, CDR2 YFSETQ. Trimming cost V 4 bases and J 2 bases, with 12 bases left between them. The length of the CDR3 is 14 residues. In DNA, the CDR3 is TGCGCCAGCAGCCCCGGGGAACGAAACACTGAAGCTTTCTTT. Translating gives CASSPGERNTEAFF.

The sample holds a few counts of this clone. The V call is TRBV19, the J call TRBJ1-1; D uncertain. Germline V CDR1 and CDR2: LNHDA, SQIVND (reference sequence). Trimming removed 8 bases at V and 6 bases at J, with 19 bases between. This CDR3 is 14 amino acids long. The CDR3 coding sequence is TGTGCCAGTTTCACGTCTGAGGCTTTCCCTGAAGCTTTCTTT. Translation gives CASFTSEAFPEAFF.

The rearrangement uses TRBV11-3 and TRBJ2-7; TRBD2 matches at 7 bases. Germline V gene lookup returns CDR1 SGHNT and CDR2 YENEEA. V shed 8 bases and J 2 bases; nucleotides not matched to a gene: 6. CDR3 length: 13 amino acids. The CDR3 loop reads CASRGSAAYEQYF. Here the CDR3 DNA reads TGTGCCAGCCGCGGGAGTGCTGCCTACGAGCAGTACTTC.

This clone was counted a single time. J is TRBJ1-4 and V is TRBV7-9; D is unclear. Germline values: CDR1 SEHNR, CDR2 FQNEAQ (reference sequence). This CDR3 has 12 amino acids. Deletions cut 3 bases from V and 8 bases from J, with 7 bases between. The CDR3 region is CASSFLAEKLFF. CDR3 bases: TGTGCCAGCAGCTTTTTGGCAGAAAAACTGTTTTTT.

This clone was seen more than once but under ten times. V gene TRBV6-6 combines with J gene TRBJ1-3, with D unclear. The CDR3 is 14 amino acids. Germline assignment: CDR1 MNHNY and CDR2 SVGAGI (reference sequence). V was pared by 7 bases and J by 1 base, with 11 bases between. CDR3 amino acids: CASNSDESGNTIYF. CDR3 DNA: TGTGCCAGCAACAGTGATGAGTCTGGAAACACCATATATTTT.

The rearrangement uses TRBV27 and TRBJ1-6; 9 bases are shared with TRBD1. Per germline, CDR1 MNHEY and CDR2 SMNVEV (reference sequence). V lost 6 bases to trimming and J lost 6 bases; unmatched junction nucleotides: 12. The CDR3 is made up of 17 amino acids. The CDR3 protein is CASRGRGQGYGNSPLHF. CDR3 coding DNA: TGTGCCAGCAGGGGGCGGGGACAGGGCTATGGTAATTCACCCCTCCACTTT.

The rearrangement joins TRBV18 to TRBJ2-3; D possibly corresponds to TRBD1 (6 bases). This CDR3 comprises 13 residues. Trimming pared 3 bases from V and 6 bases from J, leaving 10 bases between. Germline assignment: CDR1 KGHSH and CDR2 LQKENI. The CDR3 region has the DNA TGTGCCAGCTCACCCAGGCAGGGGGATACGCAGTATTTT. This translates into CASSPRQGDTQYF.